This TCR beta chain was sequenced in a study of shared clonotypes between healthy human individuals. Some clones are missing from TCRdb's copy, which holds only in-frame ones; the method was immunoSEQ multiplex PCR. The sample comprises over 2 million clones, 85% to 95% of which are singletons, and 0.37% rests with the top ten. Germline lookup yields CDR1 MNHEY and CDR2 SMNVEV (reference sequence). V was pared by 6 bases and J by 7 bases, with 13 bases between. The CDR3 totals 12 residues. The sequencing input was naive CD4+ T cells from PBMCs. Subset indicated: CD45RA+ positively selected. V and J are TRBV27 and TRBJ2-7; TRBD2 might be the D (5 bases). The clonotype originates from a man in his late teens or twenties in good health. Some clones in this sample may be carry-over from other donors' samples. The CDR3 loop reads CASRERPGEQYF. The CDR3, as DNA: TGTGCCAGCAGGGAGAGGCCGGGGGAGCAGTACTTC.